This T cell receptor beta chain comes out of a study of human T cells and chemical hapten exposure. Turning to the study itself: TCR yields per sample varied mostly from small pooled library volume differences. The study's findings and limits: Versus controls, expanded TCRs had significantly more large CDR3 similarity clusters.

Via MiXCR, TCRdb re-called the RACE reads, giving one row per CDR3 protein. The sample contains fewer than 500,000 distinct CDR3 sequences, roughly 4.8% of which appear only once. Per germline, CDR1 SEHNR and CDR2 FQNEAQ (reference sequence). The CDR3 is 17 residues long. The junction had 8 bases not matched to a gene; V was cut back by 4 bases and J by 0 bases. This sample's time point: patch test 1, 2 weeks after DPC sensitization. Specified treatment: therapeutic diphenylcyclopropenone sensitization with weekly scalp DPC. With respect to this clonotype: The antigen is undetermined.

Sequencing used whole blood, obtained in connection with sensitization to the hapten diphenylcyclopropenone (DPC). The sequence came from a woman aged 50 to 60 with alopecia areata. Some clones in this sample may be carry-over from other donors' samples. The chain employs TRBV7-9 and TRBJ2-1, with 8 positions matching TRBD2. The CDR3 DNA follows: TGTGCCAGCAGCTCTCCCTTAGCGGGACCCTCCTACAATGAGCAGTTCTTC. Residues: CASSSPLAGPSYNEQFF.